The 6 T cell receptor beta chains listed next were all sequenced from one sample in a study of CD8 T cells in ankylosing spondylitis. Each CDR3 protein is one row after TCRdb ran MiXCR on the 5' RACE reads. The table lists some 42,000 distinct CDR3 sequences, less than 3% of them singletons. The sample consisted of blood, either unsorted or a sorted T cell fraction (not recorded which). These receptors originate from a male donor with ankylosing spondylitis or in good health (not recorded which).

As for this clonotype: A read error may account for a junction end that differs from germline. This sequence joins TRBV9 and TRBJ1-1; no clear D. CDR3 size: 12 residues. The germline gives CDR1 SGDLS, CDR2 YYNGEE. CDR3: CASGVADTEAFF. The CDR3 coding sequence is TGTGCCAGCGGCGTAGCGGACACTGAAGCTTTCTTT.

This clonotype was observed many times. The genes are TRBV9 and TRBJ2-2; 15 bases map to TRBD2. The germline V gene has CDR1 SGDLS and CDR2 YYNGEE. The CDR3 loop spans 18 amino acids. The J segment lost 7 bases and the V segment lost 1 base, leaving 8 bases of the junction unmatched. The CDR3 nucleotides are TGTGCCAGCAGCGTAAACGGACTAGCGGGAGGGCCTGACGGGGAGCTGTTTTTT. It codes for CASSVNGLAGGPDGELFF. The whole variable domain, remainder taken from reference TRBV9 and TRBJ2-2, is DSGVTQTPKHLITATGQRVTLRCSPRSGDLSVYWYQQSLDQGLQFLIQYYNGEERAKGNILERFSAQQFPDLHSELNLSSLELGDSALYFCASSVNGLAGGPDGELFFGEGSRLTVL.

This clonotype is classed as medium-sized. This chain joins TRBV9 and TRBJ1-1; D remains ambiguous. Germline V gene data show CDR1 as SGDLS and CDR2 as YYNGEE. This CDR3 is 12 amino acids long. The V and J ends lost 5 bases and 0 bases respectively, with 5 bases between them. The CDR3 spells CASSRMNTEAFF. CDR3 in DNA: TGTGCCAGCAGTCGGATGAACACTGAAGCTTTCTTT.

The table lists this clonotype with many counts. The chain links TRBV9 to TRBJ1-2; D might be TRBD1 (5 bases). Germline CDR1 is SGDLS and CDR2 is YYNGEE. V was clipped by 4 bases and J by 1 base, with 11 bases between them. The CDR3 extends over 14 amino acids. The CDR3 region is CASSPAQGNYGYTF. For the CDR3, the DNA is TGTGCCAGCAGCCCCGCCCAGGGTAACTATGGCTACACCTTC.

This clonotype was found many times. The chain joins TRBV9 to TRBJ2-2, with D possibly being TRBD2 (5 bases). Trimming cost V 6 bases and J 2 bases, with 11 bases left between them. The CDR3 runs 14 residues. Per the germline V gene, CDR1 is SGDLS and CDR2 is YYNGEE. The CDR3 spells CASKPSGNTGELFF. CDR3 nucleotides: TGTGCCAGCAAGCCCAGCGGTAACACCGGGGAGCTGTTTTTT.

This clonotype is medium-sized in the sample. The chain combines TRBV9 with TRBJ1-1; possible D gene TRBD1, 5 bases. Germline V gene sequence: CDR1 SGDLS, CDR2 YYNGEE. The CDR3 consists of 14 residues. V lost 2 bases, J lost 0 bases, and 8 bases lay in between. The CDR3 coding sequence is TGTGCCAGCAGCGTGGGGGTTCTGAACACTGAAGCTTTCTTT. This codes for CASSVGVLNTEAFF.